The clone carrying this T cell receptor (beta chain) was observed a handful of times. Its antigen remains unknown. This sample was taken from a study of blood T cells in healthy people across ages. Study-wide findings and caveats: With donor CMV status unknown, expanded clonotype changes were possibly confounded.

V was cut by 0 bases and J by 4 bases, with 15 bases left in between. Germline CDR1 reads DFQATT; CDR2 reads SNEGSKA (reference sequence). The CDR3 totals 15 residues. A sample-barcoded 5' primer and a J-beta primer mix were used in a second PCR of roughly 6 to 11 cycles. Each TCR beta cDNA got a 12-nucleotide random molecular identifier. All samples gave at least 3 million CDR3-containing paired-end reads. TCRdb reanalysed the 5' RACE reads using MiXCR and keeps one entry per CDR3 protein. Of about 1,800,000 distinct CDR3 sequences listed, 25% to 30% are singletons. The receptor was isolated from a woman in her 30s in good health. The sample comprised blood. The chain employs TRBV20-1 and TRBJ1-1; D perhaps matches TRBD1 (6 bases). CDR3 protein: CSARDSGGAGTEAFF. The CDR3, as DNA: TGCAGTGCTAGAGATTCGGGGGGCGCTGGCACTGAAGCTTTCTTT.